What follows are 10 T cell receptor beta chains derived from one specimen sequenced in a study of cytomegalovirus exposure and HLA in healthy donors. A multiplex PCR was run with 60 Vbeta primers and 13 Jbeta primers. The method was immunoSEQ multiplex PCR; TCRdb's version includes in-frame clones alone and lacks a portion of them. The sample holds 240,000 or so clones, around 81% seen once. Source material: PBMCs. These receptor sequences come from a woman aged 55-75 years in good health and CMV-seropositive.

The CDR3 DNA follows: TGCGCCAGCAGAACCCCGCGGGGACTATTAGGCTACGAGCAGTACTTC. This codes for CASRTPRGLLGYEQYF. The chain links TRBV23-1 to TRBJ2-7; 7 bases fit TRBD2. TRBV23-1 is designated an ORF whose function remains uncertain. The J segment lost 3 bases and the V segment lost 6 bases, leaving 14 bases of the junction unmatched. The CDR3 totals 16 residues.

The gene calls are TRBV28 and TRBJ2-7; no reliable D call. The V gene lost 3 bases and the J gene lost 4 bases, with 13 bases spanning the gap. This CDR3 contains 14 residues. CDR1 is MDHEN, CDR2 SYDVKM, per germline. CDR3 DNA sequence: TGTGCCAGCAGTTTGGTTCGCCTGAGATACGAGCAGTACTTC. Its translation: CASSLVRLRYEQYF.

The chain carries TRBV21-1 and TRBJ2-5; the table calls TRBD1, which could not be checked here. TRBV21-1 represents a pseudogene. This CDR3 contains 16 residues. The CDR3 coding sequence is TGTGCCAGCAGCATCCGGGACACCAAAGGGGGTGAGACCCAGTACTTC. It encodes CASSIRDTKGGETQYF.

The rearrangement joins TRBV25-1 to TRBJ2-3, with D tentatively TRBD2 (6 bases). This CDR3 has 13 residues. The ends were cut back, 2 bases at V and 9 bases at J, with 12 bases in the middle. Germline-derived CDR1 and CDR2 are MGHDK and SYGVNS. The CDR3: CASSERGLETQYF. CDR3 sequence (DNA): TGTGCCAGCAGTGAACGGGGGTTAGAGACGCAGTATTTT.

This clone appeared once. The CDR3 region is CASSLQGNYGYTF. The CDR3 DNA reads as TGTGCCAGCAGTCTCCAGGGGAACTATGGCTACACCTTC. This chain connects TRBV28 to TRBJ1-2, with D possibly matching TRBD1 (6 bases). The CDR3 extends over 13 amino acids. V dropped 5 bases and J dropped 2 bases, with 9 bases sitting between them. Germline CDR1 MDHEN, CDR2 SYDVKM.

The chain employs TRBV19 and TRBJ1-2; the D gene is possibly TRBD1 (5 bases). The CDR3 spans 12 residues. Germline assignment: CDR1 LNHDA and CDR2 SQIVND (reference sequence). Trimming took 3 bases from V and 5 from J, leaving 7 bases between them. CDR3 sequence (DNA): TGTGCCAGTAGTATGGGGGGGTATGGCTACACCTTC. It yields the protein CASSMGGYGYTF.

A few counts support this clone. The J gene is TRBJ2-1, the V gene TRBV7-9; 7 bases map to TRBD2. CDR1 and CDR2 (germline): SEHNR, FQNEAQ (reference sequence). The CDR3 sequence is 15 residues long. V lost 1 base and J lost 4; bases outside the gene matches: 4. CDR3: CASSLGTRRYNEQFF. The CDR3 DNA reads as TGTGCCAGCAGCTTAGGGACTAGAAGGTACAATGAGCAGTTCTTC.

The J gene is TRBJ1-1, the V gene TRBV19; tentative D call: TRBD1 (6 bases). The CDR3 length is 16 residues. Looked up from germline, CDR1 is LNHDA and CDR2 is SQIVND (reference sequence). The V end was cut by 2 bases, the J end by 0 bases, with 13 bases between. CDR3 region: CASSIILGHLNTEAFF. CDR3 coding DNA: TGTGCCAGTAGTATAATTTTGGGACACTTGAACACTGAAGCTTTCTTT.

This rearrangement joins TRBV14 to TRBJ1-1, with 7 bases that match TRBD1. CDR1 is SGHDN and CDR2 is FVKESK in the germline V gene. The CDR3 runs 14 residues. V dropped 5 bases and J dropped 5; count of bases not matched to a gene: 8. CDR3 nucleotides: TGTGCCAGCAGCGCACAGGGGCAGGGAACTGAAGCTTTCTTT. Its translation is CASSAQGQGTEAFF.

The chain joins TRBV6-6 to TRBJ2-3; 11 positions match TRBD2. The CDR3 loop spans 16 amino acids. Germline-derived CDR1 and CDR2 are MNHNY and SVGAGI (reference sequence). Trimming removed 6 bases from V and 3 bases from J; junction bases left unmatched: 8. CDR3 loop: CASSPTSGSATDTQYF. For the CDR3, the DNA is TGTGCCAGCAGCCCCACTAGCGGGAGTGCAACAGATACGCAGTATTTT.